The source of this TCR beta chain is a study of cytomegalovirus exposure and HLA in healthy donors. Across the study: The study's early data release held roughly 91 million unique TCRs from HLA-typed donors. Findings and limits, study-wide: Available immune exposure information was restricted to CMV serostatus only. As was reported, the HLA-A and HLA-B alleles of most subjects were accurately predicted from TCR beta sequences. Common viral pathogens seemed to be connected with several of the most significant clusters, according to a later analysis.

V lost 1 base and J 4 bases, leaving 7 bases between the germline ends. Germline V gene data show CDR1 as SEHNR and CDR2 as FQNEAQ (reference sequence). The CDR3 totals 13 residues. Points on this clone: Its antigen is undetermined.

PCR primers comprised 60 Vbeta and 13 Jbeta primers. The data were produced by immunoSEQ multiplex PCR, yet TCRdb's version contains in-frame clones alone and is incomplete. The data hold 90,000 or so clones, with 55% to 85% observed a single time. Sequenced input: PBMCs. The J gene is TRBJ1-1, the V gene TRBV7-9, with unresolved D. This clonotype originated in a woman in her late teens or twenties in good health and CMV-seropositive. Written as DNA, the CDR3 is TGTGCCAGCAGCTTAGAGAGTGTCACTGAAGCTTTCTTT. It yields the protein CASSLESVTEAFF.